A single sample is the source of the 30 T cell receptor beta chains below, sequenced in a study of blood T cells in healthy people across ages. A second roughly 6 to 12 cycle PCR used barcoded and J-beta primers. MiXCR, applied by TCRdb to the 5' RACE reads, yields one record per CDR3 protein. The sample includes around 1,700,000 distinct CDR3 sequences, 28% of them seen just once. The sequencing sample was made of blood. The receptor set was obtained from a woman aged 25 to 39 in good health.

This clonotype was seen a handful of times. The chain recombines TRBV29-1 with TRBJ2-3, with D perhaps being TRBD1 or TRBD2 (6 bases each). The CDR3 totals 16 residues. Germline lookup yields CDR1 SQVTM and CDR2 ANQGSEA. V lost 4 bases, J lost 0 bases, and 17 bases lay in between. The CDR3 here is CSVGRGRSGSTDTQYF. The CDR3 region has the DNA TGCAGCGTTGGCCGGGGGCGTAGCGGTAGCACAGATACGCAGTATTTT.

The J gene is TRBJ2-1, the V gene TRBV5-1, with D maybe TRBD2 (6 bases). The germline gives CDR1 SGHRS, CDR2 YFSETQ. V dropped 0 bases and J dropped 8 bases, with 15 bases sitting between them. The CDR3 has 15 residues. CDR3 sequence: CASSLASGAPDEQFF. Here the CDR3 DNA reads TGCGCCAGCAGCTTGGCCTCGGGAGCTCCGGATGAGCAGTTCTTC.

This clonotype has a handful of counts. The CDR3 bases are TGTGCCACCAGTGATTTGAGAGTATCCGGGGAGCTGTTTTTT. Translated, it gives CATSDLRVSGELFF. V usage is TRBV24-1 and J usage is TRBJ2-2; D remains unclear. V lost 0 bases, J lost 6 bases, and 7 bases lay in between. The CDR3 is 14 residues long. Germline-derived CDR1 and CDR2 are KGHDR and SFDVKD.

A word on this clonotype: One end of the junction is discordant with germline, which a read error may explain. The chain uses TRBV4-2 and TRBJ2-5, with 11 bases fitting TRBD2. Germline loops: CDR1 LGHNA, CDR2 YNFKEQ. This CDR3 spans 16 amino acids. The DNA for the CDR3 is TGTGCCAGCAGCCCCCACGGTAGCGGGGGGGCAGAGACCCGGTACTTC. It translates to CASSPHGSGGAETRYF.

At least ten counts were recorded for this clonotype. The rearrangement joins TRBV10-2 to TRBJ1-5; D unresolved. The CDR3 covers 13 residues. Germline CDR1 WSHSY, CDR2 SAAADI. Trimming left V 2 bases short and J 4 bases short, with 6 bases between. The CDR3, as DNA: TGCGCCAGCAGTGAGGCCTCTAATCAGCCCCAGCATTTT. Protein product: CASSEASNQPQHF.

On this clonotype: A much larger clone differs by one base, so this may be a read error. The rearrangement links TRBV5-1 to TRBJ2-3; TRBD2 is a possible D gene (5 bases). This CDR3 is 14 amino acids long. V gave up 7 bases and J gave up 4 bases, with 16 bases separating them. The germline CDR1 and CDR2 sequences are SGHRS and YFSETQ. The CDR3 DNA follows: TGCGCCAGCGGTCCAGCGGTTAGCGCAGATACGCAGTATTTT. Encoded protein: CASGPAVSADTQYF.

This clonotype was counted a few times. J is TRBJ2-3 and V is TRBV5-1; weak D call: TRBD2 (6 bases). V was clipped by 4 bases and J by 0 bases, with 15 bases between them. There are 16 residues in the CDR3. Germline V CDR1 and CDR2: SGHRS, YFSETQ. This chain's CDR3 is CASSVSSATSTDTQYF. The CDR3 region has the DNA TGCGCCAGCAGCGTGTCTAGCGCTACTAGCACAGATACGCAGTATTTT.

This clonotype was seen a few times. The chain recombines TRBV4-1 with TRBJ2-3; 9 nucleotides align to TRBD2. V lost 1 base to trimming and J lost 2 bases; unmatched junction nucleotides: 4. The CDR3 is 16 amino acids. Germline V gene data show CDR1 as MGHRA and CDR2 as YSYEKL. Here the CDR3 reads CASSQVASGATDTQYF. In DNA form, the CDR3 reads TGCGCCAGCAGCCAAGTCGCTAGCGGGGCCACAGATACGCAGTATTTT.

The chain has TRBV3-1 and TRBJ2-5; the match to TRBD2 covers 8 bases. The CDR3 has 14 residues. Germline V gene sequence: CDR1 LGHDT, CDR2 YNNKEL (reference sequence). With V trimmed by 3 bases and J by 6 bases, 6 bases remained unmatched. CDR3 coding DNA: TGTGCCAGCAGCCAGCCCGGGGGGGCGAAGACCCAGTACTTC. Protein product: CASSQPGGAKTQYF.

Only a few counts were recorded for this clonotype. The chain uses TRBV2 and TRBJ2-7; 7 nucleotides agree with TRBD2. The DNA matches TRBJ2-5 better at its end, which makes the J call doubtful. The CDR3 totals 16 residues. The germline CDR1 and CDR2 sequences are SNHLY and FYNNEI. The chain's CDR3 is CASTPTRARGDETQYF. CDR3 DNA: TGTGCCAGCACCCCAACTCGGGCCCGGGGGGATGAGACCCAGTACTTC.

Notes on this clonotype: This may stem from a read error, because a much larger clone lies one nucleotide away. The chain uses TRBV15 and TRBJ2-1, with D tentatively TRBD2 (5 bases). This CDR3 is built from 18 residues. V lost 3 bases and J 0 bases, leaving 18 bases between the germline ends. Germline V gives CDR1 LNHNV, CDR2 YYDKDF (reference sequence). CDR3 amino acids: CATSRAMIKRSSYNEQFF. The CDR3 coding sequence is TGTGCCACCAGCAGGGCGATGATAAAGCGGTCCTCCTACAATGAGCAGTTCTTC.

A remark on this clonotype: A single base separates this from a much larger clone, so it may be a read error. This chain joins TRBV7-2 and TRBJ2-5, with D possibly called TRBD1 or TRBD2 (5 bases each). The germline V gene has CDR1 SGHTA and CDR2 FQGNSA. Trimming took 2 bases from V and 11 from J, leaving 27 bases between them. This CDR3 is built from 17 residues. CDR3 region: CASSLWGKRGLRDEQYF. CDR3 bases: TGTGCCAGCAGCTTATGGGGAAAACGGGGCCTCAGGGATGAGCAGTACTTC.

The rearrangement links TRBV3-1 to TRBJ1-1; D is possibly TRBD1 (6 bases). The CDR3 consists of 15 residues. Germline assignment: CDR1 LGHDT and CDR2 YNNKEL (reference sequence). The germline V and J ends were trimmed by 1 base and 2 bases, with 11 bases remaining between them. The CDR3 DNA follows: TGTGCCAGCAGCCAAGCTAGCAGGGGTAACACTGAAGCTTTCTTT. Translation gives CASSQASRGNTEAFF.

This clonotype was observed a few times. The chain has TRBV4-3 and TRBJ2-2, with D uncertain. Deletions cut 1 base from V and 5 bases from J, with 8 bases between. The CDR3 is 14 amino acids. CDR1 and CDR2 from the germline V gene are LGHNA and YSLEER. The CDR3 is CASSQVWQTGELFF. CDR3 nucleotides: TGCGCCAGCAGCCAAGTCTGGCAAACCGGGGAGCTGTTTTTT.

This clonotype was picked up a small number of times. The junction does not match germline at one end; this may be a read error. The rearrangement joins TRBV5-1 to TRBJ2-1, with TRBD2 matching over 9 bases. The CDR3 has 14 residues. The germline CDR1 and CDR2 sequences are SGHRS and YFSETQ. CDR3 in DNA: TGCACCAGCAGCTTGGCGGGGGGGGACAATGAGCAGTTCTTC. Protein product: CTSSLAGGDNEQFF. Full variable domain (rest looked up from reference TRBV5-1 and TRBJ2-1): KAGVTQTPRYLIKTRGQQVTLSCSPISGHRSVSWYQQTPGQGLQFLFEYFSETQRNKGNFPGRFSGRQFSNSRSEMNVSTLELGDSALYLCTSSLAGGDNEQFFGPGTRLTVL.

This clonotype was found many times. The V and J genes are TRBV12-3 or TRBV12-4 and TRBJ2-5, with 11 bases aligning to TRBD2. The CDR3 covers 15 residues. After removal of 5 bases from V and 3 bases from J, the junction contained 5 bases not matched to a gene. The CDR3 is CASSPIAGGEETQYF. The CDR3 region has the DNA TGTGCCAGCAGTCCAATAGCGGGAGGGGAAGAGACCCAGTACTTC.

CDR3: CASSSGTGGDGYTF. As DNA, the CDR3 is TGCGCCAGCAGCTCCGGGACAGGGGGGGATGGCTACACCTTC. V and J are TRBV5-1 and TRBJ1-2, with TRBD1 identical over 11 bases. Germline CDR1 SGHRS, CDR2 YFSETQ. The CDR3 sequence is 14 residues long. V lost 3 bases and J lost 6; bases outside the gene matches: 4.

This clonotype was found once. A read error may explain this, as a much larger clone is one base away. V and J are TRBV20-1 and TRBJ2-1; 10 bases fit TRBD2. Germline V lookup: CDR1 DFQATT, CDR2 SNEGSKA (reference sequence). CDR3 length equals 15 residues. V was pared by 4 bases and J by 6 bases, with 9 bases of the junction left unmatched. Here the CDR3 reads CSANPPAGGPNEQFF. The CDR3 nucleotides read TGCAGTGCTAACCCTCCAGCGGGGGGGCCCAATGAGCAGTTCTTC.

The chain combines TRBV7-3 with TRBJ1-1; D gene ambiguous. The germline V and J ends were trimmed by 2 bases and 1 base, with 8 bases remaining between them. Germline V CDR1 and CDR2: SGHTA, FQGTGA. The CDR3 contains 14 residues. The CDR3 reads CASSLANSNTEAFF. In DNA form, the CDR3 reads TGTGCCAGCAGCTTAGCTAACTCGAACACTGAAGCTTTCTTT.

This clonotype showed up many times. This sequence joins TRBV11-2 and TRBJ2-4, with 8 bases that match TRBD1. CDR1 and CDR2 (germline): SGHAT, FQNNGV. The CDR3 extends over 16 amino acids. V lost 6 bases and J lost 2; bases outside the gene matches: 9. Here the CDR3 reads CASRIPGGGSKNIQYF. CDR3 sequence (DNA): TGTGCCAGCAGAATTCCAGGGGGCGGCTCCAAAAACATTCAGTACTTC.

This clonotype came up a few times. This chain joins TRBV2 and TRBJ1-4, with 7 bases matching TRBD1. V lost 8 bases and J lost 7; bases outside the gene matches: 1. The CDR3 sequence is 11 residues long. From germline, CDR1 is SNHLY and CDR2 FYNNEI. In nucleotides, the CDR3 is TGTGCCAGCCACAGGGGTGAAAAACTGTTTTTT. Protein sequence: CASHRGEKLFF.

This clonotype was counted only a few times. This may be a read error, as it is one base from a much larger clone. The chain recombines TRBV28 with TRBJ2-5, with D perhaps TRBD1 or TRBD2 (5 bases each). Germline V gene sequence: CDR1 MDHEN, CDR2 SYDVKM. CDR3 size: 12 residues. CDR3: CSSSPQRGGQYF. The CDR3 DNA reads TGTTCCAGCAGTCCTCAGAGGGGCGGGCAGTACTTC.

V is TRBV12-3 or TRBV12-4 and J is TRBJ2-3; D may be TRBD1 or TRBD2 (5 bases each). This CDR3 region has 15 residues. The V end was cut by 8 bases, the J end by 2 bases, with 17 bases between. As DNA, the CDR3 is TGTGCCAGCCTCGGGGACCCAAGTCCCACAGATACGCAGTATTTT. It codes for CASLGDPSPTDTQYF.

The gene calls are TRBV6-2 or TRBV6-3 and TRBJ2-1, with TRBD2 matching 12 bases. With V trimmed by 10 bases and J by 4 bases, 8 bases remained unmatched. This CDR3 has 15 residues. From germline, CDR1 is MNHEY and CDR2 SVGEGT. In DNA, the CDR3 is TGTGCCAACAGCCGACTAGCGGGAGAGTACAATGAGCAGTTCTTC. This codes for CANSRLAGEYNEQFF.

With regard to this clonotype: One base away lies a much larger clone, so this may be a sequencing read error. The chain is built from TRBV18 and TRBJ2-1; D uncertain. The CDR3 runs to 12 residues. Per germline, CDR1 KGHSH and CDR2 LQKENI. Here the CDR3 reads CTSSPSLEEQFF. DNA for the CDR3: TGTACCAGCTCACCGAGCCTCGAAGAGCAGTTCTTC.

Of note for this clonotype: A much larger clone is a single base away; this may be a read error. This chain connects TRBV5-1 to TRBJ2-5; 7 bases are a match to TRBD1. The CDR3 extends over 15 amino acids. In germline, CDR1 is SGHRS, CDR2 YFSETQ. Trimming took 1 base from V and 0 from J; bases not matched to a gene: 3. The CDR3 protein is CASSLKTGYQETQYF. CDR3 DNA sequence: TGCGCCAGCAGCTTGAAGACAGGGTACCAAGAGACCCAGTACTTC.

The V and J genes are TRBV5-1 and TRBJ2-2; D is tentatively TRBD1 or TRBD2 (5 bases each). Germline V gene data show CDR1 as SGHRS and CDR2 as YFSETQ. This CDR3 is 14 amino acids long. V lost 7 bases to trimming and J lost 6 bases, with 16 bases between them. The CDR3 region is CASWGPGPPGELFF. The CDR3 DNA sequence: TGCGCCAGCTGGGGACCCGGGCCCCCCGGGGAGCTGTTTTTT.

In this sample, this clonotype turned up many times. The chain is built from TRBV12-3 or TRBV12-4 and TRBJ1-5, with D uncertain. The CDR3 has 16 amino acids. The ends were cut back, 2 bases at V and 1 base at J, with 12 bases in the middle. The CDR3 reads CASSLTSPRSNQPQHF. The CDR3 coding sequence is TGTGCCAGCAGTTTAACTAGCCCGCGGAGCAATCAGCCCCAGCATTTT.

This clonotype was picked up many times. The V gene is TRBV7-8, the J gene TRBJ2-7; D uncertain. This CDR3 spans 14 amino acids. V lost 4 bases and J 0 bases, leaving 10 bases between the germline ends. The germline V gene encodes CDR1 SGHVS and CDR2 FQNEAQ. The CDR3, as DNA: TGTGCCAGCAGCTACGGACGGTTCTCCTACGAGCAGTACTTC. Translated: CASSYGRFSYEQYF.

This clonotype has a count of ten or more. J is TRBJ1-2 and V is TRBV12-3 or TRBV12-4; 9 nucleotides agree with TRBD1. V was clipped by 7 bases and J by 8 bases; unmatched bases: 5. The CDR3 is 12 residues long. The CDR3 DNA reads TGTGCCAGCATGGACAGGGGCGTGGGCTACACCTTC. This translates into CASMDRGVGYTF.